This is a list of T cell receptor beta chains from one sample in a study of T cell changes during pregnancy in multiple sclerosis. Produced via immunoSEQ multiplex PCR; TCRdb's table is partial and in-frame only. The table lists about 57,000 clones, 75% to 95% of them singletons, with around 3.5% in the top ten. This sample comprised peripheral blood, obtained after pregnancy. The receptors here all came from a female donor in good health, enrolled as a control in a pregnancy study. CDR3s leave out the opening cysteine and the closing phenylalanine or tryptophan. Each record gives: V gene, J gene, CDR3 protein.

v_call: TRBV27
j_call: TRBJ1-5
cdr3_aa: ASSFGQYQPQH

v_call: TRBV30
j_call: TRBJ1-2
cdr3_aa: AWSVGRGYPL

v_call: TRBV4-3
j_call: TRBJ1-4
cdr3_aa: ASSQDRGLGEKLF

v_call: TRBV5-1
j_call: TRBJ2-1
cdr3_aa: ASSRRTGYEHEQF

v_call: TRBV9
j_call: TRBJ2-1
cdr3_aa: ASSVMTSNEQF

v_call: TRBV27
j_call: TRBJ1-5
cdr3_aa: ASSLNSLSNQPQH

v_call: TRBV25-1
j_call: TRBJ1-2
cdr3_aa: ASSEYGGDNYGYT

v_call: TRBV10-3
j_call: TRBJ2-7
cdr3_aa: AISESSPSGSDEQY

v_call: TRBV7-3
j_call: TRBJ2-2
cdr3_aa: ASSWANTGELF

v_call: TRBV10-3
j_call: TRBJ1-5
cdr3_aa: AISDRDRDINQPQH

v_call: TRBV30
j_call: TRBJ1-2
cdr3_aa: ASVDRSDFGYT

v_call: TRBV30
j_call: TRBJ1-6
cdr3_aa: APNPSDRVGYNSPLH

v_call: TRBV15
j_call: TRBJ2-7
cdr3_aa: ATSHSGASPYEQY

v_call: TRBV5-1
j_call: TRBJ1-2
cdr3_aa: ASSLAGGDYGYT

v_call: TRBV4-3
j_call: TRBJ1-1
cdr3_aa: ASSQDIGFGDTEAF

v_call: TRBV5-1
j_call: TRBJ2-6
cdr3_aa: ASSRGASGANVLT

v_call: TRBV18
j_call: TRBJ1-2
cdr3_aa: ASSRMDISNYGYT

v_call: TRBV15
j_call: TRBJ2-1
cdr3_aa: ATSNQRVFLDNEQF

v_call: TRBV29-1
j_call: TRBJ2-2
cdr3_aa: SVDSGRGNGELF

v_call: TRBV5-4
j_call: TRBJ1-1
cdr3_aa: ASSAWARVTEAF

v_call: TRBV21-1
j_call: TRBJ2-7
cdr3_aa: ASSKVHGSYEQY

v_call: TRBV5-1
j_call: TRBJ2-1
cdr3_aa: ASSLALRGVYNEQF

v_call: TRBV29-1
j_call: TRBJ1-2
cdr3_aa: SVLGGYGYT

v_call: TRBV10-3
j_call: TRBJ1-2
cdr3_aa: AIRLTGVDGYT

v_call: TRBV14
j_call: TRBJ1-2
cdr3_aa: ASSQTGSHGYT

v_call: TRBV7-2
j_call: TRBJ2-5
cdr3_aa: ASSLGTSGGETQY

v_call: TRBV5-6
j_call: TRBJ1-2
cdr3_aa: ASRGETSSYGYT

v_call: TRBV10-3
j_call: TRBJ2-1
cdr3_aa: AISESGTYNEQF

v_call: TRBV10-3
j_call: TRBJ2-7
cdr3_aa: AISDKRDYEQY